A single sample gave rise to the 5 T cell receptor beta chains below, sequenced in a study of blood T cell repertoires in COVID-19. Method: immunoSEQ multiplex PCR; TCRdb's copy keeps in-frame clones and lacks some. Of 280,000 or so clones in the sample, roughly nine tenths were seen once. Sequenced sample: PBMCs or T cells enriched from blood (not recorded which). The receptors originated from a woman in her thirties or forties who had recovered from COVID-19.

The chain is built from TRBV27 and TRBJ2-1, with D unclear. Trimming took 6 bases from V and 4 from J, leaving 13 bases between them. CDR1 and CDR2 (germline): MNHEY, SMNVEV (reference sequence). This CDR3 has 14 residues. The CDR3 DNA follows: TGTGCCAGCAGACGCCTTACAGAATACAATGAGCAGTTCTTC. Translated: CASRRLTEYNEQFF.

The V and J genes are TRBV27 and TRBJ2-1; perhaps TRBD1 as D (7 bases). V gave up 7 bases and J gave up 5 bases, with 18 bases separating them. There are 15 residues in the CDR3. Germline V CDR1 and CDR2: MNHEY, SMNVEV (reference sequence). The CDR3 DNA reads as TGTGCCAGCATTGGGTTCAGGGGGGCCAACAATGAGCAGTTCTTC. This codes for CASIGFRGANNEQFF.

This clone was seen once. CDR3 sequence reads: CASSSRGTSSPDTQYF. CDR3 DNA sequence: TGTGCCAGCAGCTCCCGAGGGACTAGCTCCCCAGATACGCAGTATTTT. J is TRBJ2-3 and V is TRBV7-2; 9 bases align to TRBD2. The CDR3 runs to 16 residues. V shed 4 bases, J shed 4 bases, and the junction held 9 bases outside the gene matches. Looked up from germline, CDR1 is SGHTA and CDR2 is FQGNSA. The full variable domain, in which reference TRBV7-2 and TRBJ2-3 provide the parts outside the CDR3, is GAGVSQSPSNKVTEKGKDVELRCDPISGHTALYWYRQSLGQGLEFLIYFQGNSAPDKSGLPSDRFSAERTGGSVSTLTIQRTQQEDSAVYLCASSSRGTSSPDTQYFGPGTRLTVL.

V gene TRBV7-2 combines with J gene TRBJ2-7, with 9 bases matching TRBD2. This CDR3 has 16 amino acids. V lost 5 bases to trimming and J lost 4 bases; unmatched junction nucleotides: 12. Germline values: CDR1 SGHTA, CDR2 FQGNSA. The CDR3: CASSPREGSGSYEQYF. Here the CDR3 DNA reads TGTGCCAGCAGCCCCAGGGAGGGTAGCGGGAGTTACGAGCAGTACTTC.

The J gene is TRBJ2-1, the V gene TRBV12-3 or TRBV12-4; D may be TRBD2 (6 bases). V lost 2 bases, J lost 8 bases, and 7 bases lay in between. This CDR3 has 12 residues. The CDR3 bases are TGTGCCAGCAGTTTAACGGGAGATGAGCAGTTCTTC. It yields the protein CASSLTGDEQFF.